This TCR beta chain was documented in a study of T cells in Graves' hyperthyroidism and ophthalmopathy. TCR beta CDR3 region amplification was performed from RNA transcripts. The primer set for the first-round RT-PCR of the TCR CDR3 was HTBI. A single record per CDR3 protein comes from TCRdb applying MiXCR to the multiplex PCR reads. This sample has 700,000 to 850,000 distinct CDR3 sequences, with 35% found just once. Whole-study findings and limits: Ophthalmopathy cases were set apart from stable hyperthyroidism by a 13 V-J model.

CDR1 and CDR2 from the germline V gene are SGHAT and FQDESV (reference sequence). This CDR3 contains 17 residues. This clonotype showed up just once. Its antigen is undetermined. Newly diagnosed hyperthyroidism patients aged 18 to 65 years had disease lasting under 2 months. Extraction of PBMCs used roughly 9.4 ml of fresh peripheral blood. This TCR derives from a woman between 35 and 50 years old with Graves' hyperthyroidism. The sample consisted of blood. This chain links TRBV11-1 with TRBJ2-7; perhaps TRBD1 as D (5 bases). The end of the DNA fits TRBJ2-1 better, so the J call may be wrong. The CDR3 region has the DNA TGTGCCAGCAGCTTTGGGCTAACAGGCTATTCCTACAATGAGCAGTTCTTC. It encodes CASSFGLTGYSYNEQFF.